The 24 T cell receptor beta chains in this list originate from one sample, sequenced in a study of T cell clonality in common variable immunodeficiency (dated by TCRdb to about 2015). Library preparation used the immunoSEQ multiplex PCR assay. The table comes from immuneACCESS by way of TCRdb, which keeps in-frame sequences with V and J called. Part of the clones is missing from these tables; in studies checked, under half for an unresolved V gene and the rest for unknown reasons. Here the sample lists about 41,000 clones, none seen once only. 1.3% to 1.5% of the sample is in the top ten clones. Sequenced: peripheral blood mononuclear cells. The origin of the receptors is a person aged 18 to 70 in good health.

Comments on this clone: Read sequence stops 3 residues before the CDR3 end, and the germline J gene provides the missing end. This chain joins TRBV11-3 and TRBJ2-2; possible D gene TRBD1, 6 bases. The CDR3 extends over 15 amino acids. The V gene's germline CDR1 is SGHNT and CDR2 YENEEA. Between the trimmed V and J ends, which lost 4 bases and 4 bases, there was a span of 13 bases. The DNA read from the CDR3 is TGTGCCAGCAGCTCCGACAGGATAGTCACCGGGGAG. It encodes CASSSDRIVTGE. The entire CDR3 protein reads CASSSDRIVTGELFF.

This clone was observed at least ten times. The read ends 3 residues early relative to the CDR3; the germline J gene fills the gap. The J gene is TRBJ1-5, the V gene TRBV20-1, with 7 bases matching TRBD1. Germline CDR1 and CDR2: DFQATT and SNEGSKA (reference sequence). The trim removed 6 bases at V and 5 bases at J, leaving 4 bases unmatched. This CDR3 is 12 amino acids long. CDR3 bases read: TGCAGTGCAAGCCAGGGGGATCAGCCC. Encoded protein: CSASQGDQP. The CDR3 in its entirety is CSASQGDQPQHF.

This clone was detected ten times or more. The read terminates 3 residues ahead of where the CDR3 ends, so the germline J gene completes it. The rearrangement joins TRBV20-1 to TRBJ2-3, with 11 bases identical to TRBD2. The V gene's germline CDR1 is DFQATT and CDR2 SNEGSKA (reference sequence). The length of the CDR3 is 15 residues. Trimming removed 3 bases from V and 1 base from J; junction bases left unmatched: 3. The CDR3 here is CSARPLAGGTDTQYF. The sequenced part of the CDR3 DNA is TGCAGTGCTAGGCCACTAGCGGGAGGCACAGATACG.

This clone has just a few counts. The read terminates 3 residues ahead of where the CDR3 ends, so the germline J gene completes it. This chain uses TRBV2 with TRBJ1-6, with 11 positions matching TRBD1. This CDR3 comprises 14 residues. Per the germline V gene, CDR1 is SNHLY and CDR2 is FYNNEI. With V trimmed by 5 bases and J by 7 bases, 1 base remained unmatched. The CDR3 DNA, read in part, is TGTGCCAGCAGTCGGGACAGGGGGAATTCACCC. Protein: CASSRDRGNSP. The entire CDR3 protein reads CASSRDRGNSPLHF.

This clone appeared many times. CDR3 DNA, as far as it was read: TGTGCCAGCAGTGAACCAGGAAGACGGACTGAA. Residues: CASSEPGRRTE. The entire CDR3 is CASSEPGRRTEAFF. The chain has TRBV6-1 and TRBJ1-1, with no clear D. The read stops 3 residues short of the end of the CDR3; the missing end is completed from the germline J gene. CDR1 is MNHNS, CDR2 SASEGT, per germline. Trimming took 2 bases from V and 5 from J, leaving 12 bases between them. The CDR3 is made up of 14 amino acids.

This clone has a count of ten or more. The read falls 3 residues short of the CDR3 end, and the missing part is taken from the germline J gene. The chain recombines TRBV5-1 with TRBJ2-5, with 7 nucleotides matching TRBD1. This CDR3 is built from 16 residues. The trim removed 9 bases at V and 0 bases at J, leaving 14 bases unmatched. The V gene's germline CDR1 is SGHRS and CDR2 YFSETQ. CDR3 DNA (partial): TGCGCCACCACCTCTGGACCCACAGGGGACCAAGAGACC. Translating gives CATTSGPTGDQET. The full CDR3 protein reads CATTSGPTGDQETQYF. The full variable domain, rest sourced from reference TRBV5-1 and TRBJ2-5, is KAGVTQTPRYLIKTRGQQVTLSCSPISGHRSVSWYQQTPGQGLQFLFEYFSETQRNKGNFPGRFSGRQFSNSRSEMNVSTLELGDSALYLCATTSGPTGDQETQYFGPGTRLLVL.

This clone was seen only a few times. A much larger clone lies one base from this, so it may be a read error. With the read ending 3 residues before the CDR3 end, the germline J gene is used to fill in that end. This chain links TRBV18 with TRBJ2-1, with D uncertain. The CDR3 loop spans 12 amino acids. From germline, CDR1 is KGHSH and CDR2 LQKENI. CDR3 DNA, as far as it was read: TGTGCCAGCCCACCAGAGATAGATGAG. Translation gives CASPPEIDE. The full CDR3 protein reads CASPPEIDEQFF.

This clone has at least ten counts. The read halts 3 residues ahead of the CDR3 end, with the missing end drawn from the germline J gene. The chain links TRBV7-3 to TRBJ2-3; 11 positions match TRBD2. This CDR3 comprises 16 residues. J lost 0 bases, V lost 2 bases, and 1 base had no gene match. Looked up from germline, CDR1 is SGHTA and CDR2 is FQGTGA. Partial CDR3 DNA: TGTGCCAGCAGCTTAGTAGCGGGAGGGAGCACAGATACG. Amino acid sequence: CASSLVAGGSTDT. The full CDR3 sequence reads CASSLVAGGSTDTQYF.

This clone has ten or more counts. From the germline J gene comes the end of the CDR3, since the read stops 3 residues before it. The J gene is TRBJ2-3, the V gene TRBV30; D perhaps matches TRBD1 (5 bases). The germline gives CDR1 GTSNPN, CDR2 SVGIG (reference sequence). Trimming shortened V by 0 bases and J by 3 bases, and 10 bases separated the two germline ends. The CDR3 is 14 amino acids. The CDR3 bases that were read are TGTGCCTGGAGTGTACCCCAGGGTACAGATACG. Its protein product is CAWSVPQGTDT. The CDR3, in full, reads CAWSVPQGTDTQYF.

This clone appeared a few times. The CDR3 extends 3 residues past the end of the read, so its final part is completed from the germline J gene. V gene TRBV19 combines with J gene TRBJ2-5; 7 bases are a match to TRBD2. This CDR3 comprises 13 residues. Germline CDR1 LNHDA, CDR2 SQIVND (reference sequence). The CDR3 loop reads CASSIALADTQYF. CDR3 DNA, as far as it was read: TGTGCCAGTAGTATAGCGCTAGCGGATACC.

At least ten counts were recorded for this clone. The CDR3 end lies 3 residues beyond the end of the read and is filled in from the germline J gene. The J gene is TRBJ2-1, the V gene TRBV9; 8 positions match TRBD2. V was clipped by 3 bases and J by 2 bases; unmatched bases: 10. In germline, CDR1 is SGDLS, CDR2 YYNGEE. CDR3 length: 17 residues. The CDR3 sequence is CASSDRVLAGTYNEQFF. The sequenced part of the CDR3 DNA is TGTGCCAGCAGCGACCGGGTGTTAGCGGGAACCTACAATGAG.

This clone was picked up many times. The CDR3 spells CASKGGGANEKLFF. Partial CDR3 DNA: TGTGCCAGCAAAGGCGGTGGAGCTAATGAAAAA. J is TRBJ1-4 and V is TRBV28; no firm D call. The read falls 3 residues short of the CDR3 end, and the missing part is taken from the germline J gene. Germline assignment: CDR1 MDHEN and CDR2 SYDVKM. Trimming removed 7 bases at V and 3 bases at J, with 12 bases between. CDR3 length: 14 amino acids. The full variable domain, its missing parts supplied by reference TRBV28 and TRBJ1-4, is DVKVTQSSRYLVKRTGEKVFLECVQDMDHENMFWYRQDPGLGLRLIYFSYDVKMKEKGDIPEGYSVSREKKERFSLILESASTNQTSMYLCASKGGGANEKLFFGSGTQLSVL.

This clone was seen at least ten times. The CDR3 end is not reached by the read, which stops 3 residues before it; the germline J gene fills it in. The chain couples TRBV5-1 to TRBJ1-4; D is ambiguous. The V gene lost 5 bases and the J gene lost 2 bases, with 19 bases spanning the gap. The germline V gene has CDR1 SGHRS and CDR2 YFSETQ. The CDR3 has 17 amino acids. The sequenced CDR3 bases are TGCGCCAGCAGACCCGTCCTAACCCTTGCCACTAATGAAAAA. The encoded protein is CASRPVLTLATNEK. The whole CDR3 region reads CASRPVLTLATNEKLFF.

This clone was seen at least ten times. The CDR3 DNA, read in part, is TGCAGTGCCACCCGACAGCGGGGGCCCATGAACACTGAA. Translating gives CSATRQRGPMNTE. The entire CDR3 reads CSATRQRGPMNTEAFF. The chain combines TRBV20-1 with TRBJ1-1; D might be TRBD1 (6 bases). The CDR3 is cut off 3 residues early in the read; its end comes from the germline J gene. CDR1 is DFQATT and CDR2 is SNEGSKA in the germline V gene (reference sequence). V lost 6 bases and J 0 bases, leaving 20 bases between the germline ends. The CDR3 covers 16 residues.

About this clone: With the read ending 3 residues before the CDR3 end, the germline J gene is used to fill in that end. V gene TRBV11-3 combines with J gene TRBJ2-1; D possibly corresponds to TRBD2 (5 bases). CDR1 is SGHNT and CDR2 is YENEEA in the germline V gene. Trimming took off 3 bases at V and 3 bases at J, with 12 bases between the two ends. CDR3 length: 15 residues. The CDR3: CASSLGGPYYNEQFF. CDR3 DNA (partial): TGTGCCAGCAGCTTGGGCGGGCCATACTACAATGAG.

This clone was observed a few times. Read data end 3 residues before the CDR3 end; the end is taken from the germline J gene. V gene TRBV2 combines with J gene TRBJ1-5; D is undetermined. The CDR3 spans 14 residues. V was cut by 2 bases and J by 5 bases, with 10 bases left in between. The germline gives CDR1 SNHLY, CDR2 FYNNEI. The CDR3 here is CASSESRLDQPQHF. The sequenced CDR3 bases are TGTGCCAGCAGTGAATCTAGGCTGGATCAGCCC.

This clone was counted ten times or more. With the read ending 3 residues before the CDR3 end, the germline J gene is used to fill in that end. The chain uses TRBV20-1 and TRBJ2-3; D might be TRBD1 (5 bases). The CDR3 runs 15 residues. The V gene lost 3 bases and the J gene lost 6 bases, with 19 bases spanning the gap. Germline V gene data show CDR1 as DFQATT and CDR2 as SNEGSKA (reference sequence). The CDR3 loop reads CSASLLQAYPDTQYF. CDR3 bases read: TGCAGTGCTAGTCTTCTACAGGCGTATCCCGATACG.

This clone was counted ten times or more. The CDR3 sequence: CAISIDRGDNTEAFF. The DNA read from the CDR3 is TGTGCCATCAGTATCGACAGGGGGGACAACACTGAA. V is TRBV10-3 and J is TRBJ1-1; the match to TRBD1 covers 9 bases. Read coverage stops 3 residues before the CDR3 terminus; the germline J gene supplies the remainder. This CDR3 is built from 15 residues. The V gene's germline CDR1 is ENHRY and CDR2 SYGVKD. Trimming took 5 bases from V and 2 from J; bases not matched to a gene: 6.

This clone was observed at least ten times. The CDR3 extends 3 residues past the end of the read, so its final part is completed from the germline J gene. This chain links TRBV11-2 with TRBJ2-7, with 9 bases matching TRBD1. CDR3 size: 15 residues. V lost 2 bases, J lost 4 bases, and 6 bases stayed unmatched. Germline V gene lookup returns CDR1 SGHAT and CDR2 FQNNGV. CDR3 DNA, as far as it was read: TGTGCCAGCAGCTTACCGGGACAGGGATCATACGAG. Amino acid sequence: CASSLPGQGSYE. In full, the CDR3 is CASSLPGQGSYEQYF.

This clone appeared a few times. From the germline J gene comes the end of the CDR3, since the read stops 3 residues before it. V and J are TRBV6-4 and TRBJ2-5; TRBD2 matches 10 bases. V trimming: 4 bases; J trimming: 3 bases; junction bases outside the gene matches: 2. CDR1 and CDR2 from the germline V gene are MRHNA and SNTAGT. This CDR3 is built from 14 residues. Partial CDR3 DNA: TGTGCCAGCAGTGCCCTAGCGGGAGAAGAGACC. Amino acids: CASSALAGEET. The full CDR3 is CASSALAGEETQYF.

The table lists this clone with many counts. The CDR3 goes on 3 residues after the read ends, and that part is filled in from the germline J gene. The genes are TRBV2 and TRBJ2-7; weak D call: TRBD1 (5 bases). V was shortened by 3 bases and J by 5 bases, with 14 bases between the two germline ends. Germline V gene sequence: CDR1 SNHLY, CDR2 FYNNEI. This CDR3 contains 14 residues. The CDR3 bases that were read are TGTGCCAGCAGTGAGTGGCAGGGTGCCGACGAG. It translates to CASSEWQGADE. The CDR3 reads in full as CASSEWQGADEQYF.

To note about this clone: Relative to the germline gene, one junction end is altered; a read error may explain this. The read is 3 residues too short to cover the CDR3 end, so that end is filled in from the germline J gene. V and J are TRBV7-7 and TRBJ1-6, with 7 bases fitting TRBD1. This CDR3 has 18 residues. The germline V gene encodes CDR1 SSHAT and CDR2 FNYEAQ (reference sequence). This CDR3 reads CASSSRRSDREGGSPLHF. The covered CDR3 bases are TGTGCTAGCAGCTCCCGTAGATCCGACAGGGAGGGGGGATCACCC.

There are many counts of this clone. The CDR3 end falls 3 residues outside the read, so it is completed with the germline J gene. The gene calls are TRBV6-2 or TRBV6-3 and TRBJ2-5; D perhaps matches TRBD1 (6 bases). The CDR3 is 14 residues long. Germline V gene data show CDR1 as MNHEY and CDR2 as SVGEGT. V lost 0 bases, J lost 5 bases, and 10 bases lay in between. The CDR3 sequence: CASSYSGTRETQYF. The CDR3 bases that were read are TGTGCCAGCAGTTACTCGGGGACAAGGGAGACC.

This clone showed up just a few times. The DNA ends 3 residues before the CDR3 does, and the rest of the CDR3 is filled in from the germline J gene. V gene TRBV20-1 combines with J gene TRBJ2-3, with 7 bases fitting TRBD2. Germline V lookup: CDR1 DFQATT, CDR2 SNEGSKA (reference sequence). The CDR3 loop spans 13 amino acids. CDR3 DNA (partial): TGCAGTGCTATCCGGACTAGACAAGAGACG. This sequence encodes CSAIRTRQET. The CDR3 in full is CSAIRTRQETQYF.